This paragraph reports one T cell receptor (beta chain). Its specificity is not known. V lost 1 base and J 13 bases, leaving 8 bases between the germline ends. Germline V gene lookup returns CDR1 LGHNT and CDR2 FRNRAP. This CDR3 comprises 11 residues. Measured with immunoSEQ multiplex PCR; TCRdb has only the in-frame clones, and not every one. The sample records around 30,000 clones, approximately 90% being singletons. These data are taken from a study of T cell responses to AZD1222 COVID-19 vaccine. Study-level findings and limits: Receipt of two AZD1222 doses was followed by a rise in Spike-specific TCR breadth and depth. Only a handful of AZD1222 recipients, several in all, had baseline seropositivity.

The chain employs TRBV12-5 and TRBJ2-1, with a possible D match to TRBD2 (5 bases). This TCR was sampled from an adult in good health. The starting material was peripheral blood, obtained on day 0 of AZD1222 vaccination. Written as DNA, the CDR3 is TGTGCTAGTGGTTTGGGCACTAGTCAGTTCTTC. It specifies CASGLGTSQFF.